This TCR beta chain is drawn from a study of blood T cells in healthy people across ages. A second about 6 to 12 cycle PCR used barcoded and J-beta primers. In TCRdb, the 5' RACE reads were re-called with MiXCR into one record per CDR3 protein. There are about 1.4 million distinct CDR3 sequences in the sample; approximately 63% occur only once, and 5% to 7% lies in the top ten. Notes on the study in general: Estimates of diversity drawn from one million T cells were considered underestimates. More naive CD4+ cells and higher diversity were found in long-lived than in aged donors.

A note on this clonotype: What it binds is not known. Its ends do not fully match the called genes, so a read error is possible.

Germline V CDR1 and CDR2: MNHNY, SVGAGI (reference sequence). CDR3 length: 15 amino acids. The sequence came from a man younger than 35 in good health. This chain joins TRBV6-6 and TRBJ2-1; no clear D gene. The sample consisted of blood. CDR3 coding DNA: TGTGCCAGCAGAGACCACAGAACCTCCTACAGTGAGCAGTTCTTC. It is translated as CASRDHRTSYSEQFF.